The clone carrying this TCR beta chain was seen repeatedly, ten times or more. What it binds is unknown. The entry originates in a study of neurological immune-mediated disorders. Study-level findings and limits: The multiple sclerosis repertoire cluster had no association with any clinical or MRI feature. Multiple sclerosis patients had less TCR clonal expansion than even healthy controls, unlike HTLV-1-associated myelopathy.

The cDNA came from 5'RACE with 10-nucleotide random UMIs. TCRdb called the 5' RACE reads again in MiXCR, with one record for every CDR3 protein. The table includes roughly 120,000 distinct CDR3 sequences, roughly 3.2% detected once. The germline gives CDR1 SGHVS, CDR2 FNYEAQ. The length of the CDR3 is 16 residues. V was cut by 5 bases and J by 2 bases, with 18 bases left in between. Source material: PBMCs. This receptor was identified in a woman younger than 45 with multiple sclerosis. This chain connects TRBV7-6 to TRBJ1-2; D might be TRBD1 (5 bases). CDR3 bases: TGTGCCAGCAGCACCTCTGGGGGGGATTCCAACTATGGCTACACCTTC. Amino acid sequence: CASSTSGGDSNYGYTF.